This TCR beta chain was retrieved from a study of OX40 agonist ivuxolimab in advanced cancers. At the level of the study: Dose-escalation patients were diagnosed with hepatocellular carcinoma, melanoma, renal cell cancer or head and neck cancer. The study's findings and limits: Within 6 weeks, CD4+ and CD8+ blood T cells expanded clonally at 0.1 to 3.0 mg/kg.

Produced via immunoSEQ multiplex PCR; TCRdb's table is partial and in-frame only. The data show some 30,000 clones, 92% seen once. Trimming cost V 7 bases and J 3 bases; bases outside gene matches: 3. This CDR3 is 12 amino acids long. CDR1 and CDR2 (germline): LGHNT, FRNRAP. Comments on this clone: The antigen remains unidentified.

Individuals having autoimmune disease history or systemic immunosuppression were not enrolled. This TCR was sampled from an adult with an advanced solid tumor such as melanoma, head and neck, liver or kidney cancer. Here the sequenced sample was CD4+ or CD8+ T cells sorted from blood, taken in a trial of the OX40 agonist ivuxolimab. The chain is built from TRBV12-5 and TRBJ2-7; 7 bases are shared with TRBD1. This CDR3 is CASEPGGYEQYF. The CDR3 DNA reads as TGTGCTAGTGAGCCAGGGGGCTACGAGCAGTACTTC.